This entry lists 22 T cell receptor beta chains sequenced from one sample in a study of tumor-infiltrating lymphocytes in primary liver carcinoma. Unsorted whole blood yielded blood RNA, and germline DNA was extracted as well. Starting material of 400 to 600 ng total RNA yielded TCR beta cDNA via a constant-region primer. Three-round nested multiplex PCR performed with slightly modified ARM-PCR produced the TCR beta libraries. Use of TRBV1-TRBV30 forward primers with a C-beta reverse primer characterized the first two PCR rounds, which lasted around 9 cycles each. In TCRdb, the multiplex PCR reads were re-called with MiXCR into one record per CDR3 protein. The table has some 180,000 distinct CDR3 sequences, approximately 60% seen once; the top ten hold approximately 70%. Sequenced input: peripheral blood. All receptors come from a man in his forties or fifties with primary liver carcinoma and hepatitis B virus infection.

The sample holds a few counts of this clonotype. This sequence joins TRBV12-3 or TRBV12-4 and TRBJ2-1; D is ambiguous. The CDR3 runs to 12 residues. Trimming took 7 bases from V and 8 from J, leaving 12 bases between them. The CDR3, as DNA: TGTGCCAGCACCCACTCCCGCGATGAGCAGTTCTTC. Protein sequence: CASTHSRDEQFF.

Comment on this clonotype: The conserved final phenylalanine or tryptophan is absent from the CDR3, which likely points to a read error. No DNA is shown, since the ends of the CDR3 on it are uncertain; the CDR3 is the one TCRdb lists. The chain links TRBV11-1 to TRBJ2-3. The germline gives CDR1 SGHAT, CDR2 FQDESV (reference sequence). The CDR3 is 12 amino acids long, termini counted. The CDR3 here is CASSLSQDTHYL.

In this sample, this clonotype turned up a few times. This sequence joins TRBV6-5 and TRBJ1-3, with D maybe TRBD1 (5 bases). CDR3 length: 13 amino acids. Trimming removed 7 bases at V and 4 bases at J, with 11 bases between. Per germline, CDR1 MNHEY and CDR2 SVGAGI. The CDR3 here is CASTRDQGNTIYF. Written as DNA, the CDR3 is TGTGCCAGCACCCGGGACCAAGGAAACACCATATATTTT.

This chain links TRBV6-1 with TRBJ2-5; possible D gene TRBD2, 5 bases. V gave up 10 bases and J gave up 7 bases, with 19 bases separating them. The CDR3 consists of 13 residues. The germline V gene has CDR1 MNHNS and CDR2 SASEGT. The CDR3 region is CATPGFFSGTQYF. The CDR3 DNA is TGTGCCACCCCGGGTTTCTTCAGCGGGACCCAGTACTTC.

The V gene is TRBV6-5, the J gene TRBJ2-5, with TRBD1 matching over 9 bases. Germline CDR1 reads MNHEY; CDR2 reads SVGAGI. V was clipped by 2 bases and J by 5 bases; unmatched bases: 0. CDR3 length: 13 amino acids. CDR3 in amino acids: CASSYGQGETQYF. For the CDR3, the DNA is TGTGCCAGCAGTTACGGACAGGGGGAGACCCAGTACTTC.

The chain employs TRBV4-1 and TRBJ2-3; 9 nucleotides line up with TRBD2. Germline V lookup: CDR1 MGHRA, CDR2 YSYEKL. This CDR3 spans 16 amino acids. V shed 4 bases and J 2 bases; nucleotides not matched to a gene: 7. The CDR3 region is CASSRLAGQSTDTQYF. In DNA form, the CDR3 reads TGCGCCAGCAGCCGTCTAGCGGGACAGTCCACAGATACGCAGTATTTT.

Remarks on this clonotype: One end of the junction does not line up with germline, which may come from a read error. This chain connects TRBV30 to TRBJ2-1; 7 bases are shared with TRBD1. CDR1 is GTSNPN, CDR2 SVGIG, per germline (reference sequence). The CDR3 has 15 residues. In DNA form, the CDR3 reads TGTGTCTGGAGACGGGACAGAGGACCCTACAATGAGCAGTTCTTC. Its translation: CVWRRDRGPYNEQFF.

A remark on this clonotype: The junction departs from the called germline gene at one end, perhaps through a read error. V usage is TRBV27 and J usage is TRBJ2-2; D is unclear. This CDR3 contains 12 residues. Germline V gives CDR1 MNHEY, CDR2 SMNVEV (reference sequence). DNA of the CDR3: TGTGTCAGCAGTATGAACACCGGGGAGCTGTTTTTT. As protein: CVSSMNTGELFF.

This clonotype came up a few times. The rearrangement joins TRBV7-8 to TRBJ2-1; 9 bases match TRBD2. Germline trimming cut 5 bases from V and 6 bases from J; bases unmatched to any gene: 5. The CDR3 extends over 14 amino acids. CDR1 is SGHVS, CDR2 FQNEAQ, per germline. CDR3 protein: CASSLGLAINEQFF. DNA for the CDR3: TGTGCCAGCAGCCTCGGACTAGCGATCAATGAGCAGTTCTTC. Drawing the rest from reference TRBV7-8 and TRBJ2-1, the complete variable domain is GAGVSQSPRYKVAKRGQDVALRCDPISGHVSLFWYQQALGQGPEFLTYFQNEAQLDKSGLPSDRFFAERPEGSVSTLKIQRTQQEDSAVYLCASSLGLAINEQFFGPGTRLTVL.

V is TRBV20-1 and J is TRBJ2-7; perhaps TRBD2 as D (6 bases). CDR1 is DFQATT and CDR2 is SNEGSKA in the germline V gene (reference sequence). The length of the CDR3 is 17 residues. The V and J ends lost 1 base and 5 bases respectively, with 24 bases between them. CDR3 protein: CSARGRFGTFVSNEQYF. The CDR3 bases are TGCAGTGCTAGAGGCAGATTCGGGACTTTCGTTTCGAACGAGCAGTACTTC.

The chain employs TRBV5-6 and TRBJ1-6; D unclear. Germline CDR1 SGHDT, CDR2 YYEEEE. The V end was cut by 7 bases, the J end by 8 bases, with 16 bases between. The CDR3 contains 14 residues. The chain's CDR3 is CASSSFTAHSPLHF. In DNA, the CDR3 is TGTGCCAGCTCCTCCTTTACCGCCCATTCACCCCTCCACTTT.

Notes on this clonotype: The junction and the germline gene differ at one end; a read error may be behind it. This rearrangement joins TRBV11-2 to TRBJ2-5, with a possible D match to TRBD2 (6 bases). CDR3 length: 14 amino acids. Germline V gene lookup returns CDR1 SGHAT and CDR2 FQNNGV. This CDR3 reads CASGLIGDRLGLHF. The CDR3 DNA follows: TGTGCCAGCGGCTTAATAGGGGACCGACTAGGTTTGCACTTC.

V gene TRBV6-1 combines with J gene TRBJ1-1, with TRBD1 matching 7 bases. CDR3 size: 15 residues. V shed 3 bases and J 5 bases; nucleotides not matched to a gene: 9. From germline, CDR1 is MNHNS and CDR2 SASEGT. This chain's CDR3 is CASSDINRGRTEAFF. Written as DNA, the CDR3 is TGTGCCAGCAGTGATATTAACAGGGGCCGGACTGAAGCTTTCTTT.

This clonotype was recorded only once. One junction end disagrees with the germline gene, perhaps due to a read error. The chain recombines TRBV4-1 with TRBJ2-5; 10 positions agree with TRBD1. CDR1 and CDR2 (germline): MGHRA, YSYEKL. This CDR3 has 15 residues. CDR3 DNA sequence: TGCGCCAGCAGCCCACGACAGGGGGCTTCAGAGACCCAGCACTTC. This translates into CASSPRQGASETQHF.

V and J are TRBV4-1 and TRBJ1-4; 7 bases map to TRBD1. V trimming: 1 base; J trimming: 6 bases; junction bases outside the gene matches: 8. The CDR3 sequence is 16 residues long. Looked up from germline, CDR1 is MGHRA and CDR2 is YSYEKL. The CDR3 DNA follows: TGCGCCAGCAGCCAAGGACAGGGACCGAGGGATGAAAAACTGTTTTTT. Translation: CASSQGQGPRDEKLFF.

Details on this clonotype: Here the CDR3 omits its conserved ending phenylalanine or tryptophan, so a read error is the likely source. The chain employs TRBV28 and TRBJ2-7; no firm D call. This CDR3 is 12 amino acids long. The germline V gene encodes CDR1 MDHEN and CDR2 SYDVKM. CDR3 protein: CVSSLMFGDQYL. CDR3 in DNA: TGTGTCAGCAGCCTAATGTTCGGCGATCAGTACTTA.

The V and J genes are TRBV7-9 and TRBJ2-7; D is perhaps TRBD1 (5 bases). The CDR3 consists of 15 residues. V lost 1 base and J lost 0, with 10 bases in between. Germline assignment: CDR1 SEHNR and CDR2 FQNEAQ (reference sequence). CDR3 amino acids: CASSLEQGTSYEQYF. The CDR3 bases are TGTGCCAGCAGCTTAGAGCAGGGAACCTCCTACGAGCAGTACTTC.

This clonotype was recorded many times. V gene TRBV29-1 combines with J gene TRBJ2-2; the D is unclear. The V and J ends lost 3 bases and 4 bases respectively, with 9 bases between them. Germline V gene data show CDR1 as SQVTM and CDR2 as ANQGSEA. The CDR3 sequence is 13 residues long. The CDR3 is CSVEIPFTGELFF. The CDR3 nucleotides read TGCAGCGTTGAGATTCCATTCACCGGGGAGCTGTTTTTT.

In regard to this clonotype: The conserved phenylalanine or tryptophan normally closing the CDR3 is absent here, so this likely arose from a read error. The J gene is TRBJ1-6, the V gene TRBV11-2, with D possibly matching TRBD1 (6 bases). The CDR3 spans 14 residues. Germline V CDR1 and CDR2: SGHAT, FQNNGV. In DNA, the CDR3 is TGTACCAGCAGCCCTCAGGGGTTTAATTCACCCCTCCACTTA. It encodes CTSSPQGFNSPLHL.

The chain couples TRBV6-5 to TRBJ1-2, with unresolved D. Trimming removed 5 bases from V and 5 bases from J, with 12 bases in between. Germline V gene data show CDR1 as MNHEY and CDR2 as SVGAGI. The CDR3 spans 13 residues. The CDR3 loop is CASSKDKLYGYTF. CDR3 DNA: TGTGCCAGCAGTAAAGACAAGCTATATGGCTACACCTTC.

V is TRBV12-3 or TRBV12-4 and J is TRBJ1-1; D remains ambiguous. The CDR3 loop spans 14 amino acids. V dropped 6 bases and J dropped 6 bases, with 17 bases sitting between them. In nucleotides, the CDR3 is TGTGCCAGCAGAATTGGAGAACGAGGGCCTGAAGCTTTCTTT. Protein: CASRIGERGPEAFF.

A remark on this clonotype: One base away lies a much larger clone, so this may be a sequencing read error. The genes are TRBV11-2 and TRBJ1-2, with a tentative D call TRBD1 (6 bases). Trimming shortened V by 5 bases and J by 8 bases, and 15 bases separated the two germline ends. CDR1 SGHAT and CDR2 FQNNGV come from the germline V gene. The CDR3 runs to 13 residues. CDR3 amino acids: CASSARTEKGYTF. CDR3 coding DNA: TGTGCCAGCAGCGCAAGGACAGAGAAAGGCTACACCTTC.